Presented here are 3 T cell receptor beta chains from one specimen sequenced in a study of CD8 T cells in ankylosing spondylitis. TCRdb redid the calling of the 5' RACE reads with MiXCR, one entry per CDR3 protein. The data contain 250,000 to 400,000 distinct CDR3 sequences, approximately 10% of them singletons. The material sequenced was blood, either unsorted or a sorted T cell fraction (not recorded which). These receptors originate from a female donor with ankylosing spondylitis or in good health (not recorded which).

This clonotype showed up many times. The chain carries TRBV12-3 or TRBV12-4 and TRBJ2-1; 13 bases line up with TRBD2. With 5 bases clipped from V and 9 bases from J, the junction kept 7 bases outside the gene matches. There are 15 residues in the CDR3. The CDR3 spells CASSLTGLAGTEQFF. The CDR3 DNA is TGTGCCAGCAGTCTTACGGGACTAGCGGGAACTGAGCAGTTCTTC.

This clonotype was seen ten or more times. This chain connects TRBV20-1 to TRBJ1-1; 8 positions agree with TRBD1. The CDR3 consists of 16 residues. The ends lost 2 bases at V and 5 bases at J; junction bases unmatched: 13. Germline CDR1 DFQATT, CDR2 SNEGSKA (reference sequence). The CDR3 nucleotides are TGCAGTGCTAGAACGGATGCAGGGGGCTCGGGGACTGAAGCTTTCTTT. Translating it yields CSARTDAGGSGTEAFF.

The table lists this clonotype with many counts. The chain links TRBV20-1 to TRBJ2-7, with D maybe TRBD2 (6 bases). Germline CDR1 reads DFQATT; CDR2 reads SNEGSKA (reference sequence). The CDR3 spans 15 residues. Trimming shortened V by 2 bases and J by 0 bases, and 14 bases separated the two germline ends. DNA for the CDR3: TGCAGTGCTAGATCACAGGCGGGATTCTCCTACGAGCAGTACTTC. It encodes CSARSQAGFSYEQYF.